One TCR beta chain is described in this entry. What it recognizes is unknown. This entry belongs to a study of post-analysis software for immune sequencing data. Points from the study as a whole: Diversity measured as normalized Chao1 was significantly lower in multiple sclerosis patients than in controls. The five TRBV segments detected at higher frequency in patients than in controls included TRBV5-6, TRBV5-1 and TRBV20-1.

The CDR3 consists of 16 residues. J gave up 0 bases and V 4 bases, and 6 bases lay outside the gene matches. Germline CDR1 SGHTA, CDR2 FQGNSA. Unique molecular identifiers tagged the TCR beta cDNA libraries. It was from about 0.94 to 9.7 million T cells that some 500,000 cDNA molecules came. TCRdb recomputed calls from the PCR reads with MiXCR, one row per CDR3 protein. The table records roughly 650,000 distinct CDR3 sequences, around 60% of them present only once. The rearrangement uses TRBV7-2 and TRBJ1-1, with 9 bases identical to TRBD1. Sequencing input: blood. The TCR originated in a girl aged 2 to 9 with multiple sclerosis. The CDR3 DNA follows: TGTGCCAGCAGCTGGGGACAGGGCGCACTGAACACTGAAGCTTTCTTT. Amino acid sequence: CASSWGQGALNTEAFF.